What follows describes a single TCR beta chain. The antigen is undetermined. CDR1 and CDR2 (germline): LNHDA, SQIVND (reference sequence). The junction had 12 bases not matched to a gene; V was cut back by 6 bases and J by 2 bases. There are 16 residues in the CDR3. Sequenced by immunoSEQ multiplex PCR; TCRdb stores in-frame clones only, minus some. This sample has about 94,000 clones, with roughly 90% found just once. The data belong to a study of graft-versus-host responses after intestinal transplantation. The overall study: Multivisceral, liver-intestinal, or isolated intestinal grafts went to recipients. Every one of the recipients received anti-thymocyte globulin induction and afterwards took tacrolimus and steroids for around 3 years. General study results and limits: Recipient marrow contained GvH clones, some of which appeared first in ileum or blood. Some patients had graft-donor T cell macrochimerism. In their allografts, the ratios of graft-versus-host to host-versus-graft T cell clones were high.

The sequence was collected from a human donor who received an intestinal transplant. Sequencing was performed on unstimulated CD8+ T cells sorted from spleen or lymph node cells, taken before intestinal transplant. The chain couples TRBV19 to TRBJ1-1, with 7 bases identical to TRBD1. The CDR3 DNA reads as TGTGCCAGTAGCAACCGGGACAGAATATTAAACACTGAAGCTTTCTTT. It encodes CASSNRDRILNTEAFF.